One sample yielded the 14 T cell receptor beta chains listed below, sequenced in a study of early T cells in non-severe SARS-CoV-2 infection. TCRdb called the 5' RACE reads again in MiXCR, with one record for every CDR3 protein. Among about 110,000 distinct CDR3 sequences, about 12% were seen once, and the ten largest hold 2.5% to 4%. Sequencing was done on a sample of whole blood. All receptors come from an adult who was a healthcare worker with PCR-confirmed SARS-CoV-2 infection or an uninfected control (not recorded which).

The chain is built from TRBV2 and TRBJ2-3; no definite D call. Germline V gene data show CDR1 as SNHLY and CDR2 as FYNNEI. CDR3 length equals 15 residues. Trimming stripped 6 bases from V and 0 bases from J, with 13 bases between. The CDR3 DNA sequence: TGTGCCAGCAGCTCAGATATCTCTAGCACAGATACGCAGTATTTT. Translating it yields CASSSDISSTDTQYF.

Ten or more counts support this clonotype. The CDR3 here is CSAPPVGGAMNTEAFF. CDR3 DNA: TGCAGTGCCCCCCCAGTTGGGGGAGCGATGAACACTGAAGCTTTCTTT. The V gene is TRBV20-1, the J gene TRBJ1-1; D possibly corresponds to TRBD1 (5 bases). The V end lost 6 bases, the J end lost 0 bases, and 20 bases lay between the germline ends. There are 16 residues in the CDR3. Germline V gene lookup returns CDR1 DFQATT and CDR2 SNEGSKA (reference sequence).

A few counts support this clonotype. This sequence joins TRBV12-3 or TRBV12-4 and TRBJ1-5; D not resolved. Deletions cut 6 bases from V and 3 bases from J, with 6 bases between. This CDR3 is built from 12 residues. The CDR3 reads CASRSANQPQHF. The CDR3 nucleotides read TGTGCCAGCAGGTCAGCCAATCAGCCCCAGCATTTT.

In this sample, this clonotype turned up a few times. This chain joins TRBV29-1 and TRBJ2-2; 13 bases match TRBD2. The CDR3 is 17 residues long. From germline, CDR1 is SQVTM and CDR2 ANQGSEA. V gave up 7 bases and J gave up 4 bases; unmatched junction bases: 12. CDR3 bases: TGCAGCGCTCGTCGGACTAGCGGGAGTTCCCTCACCGGGGAGCTGTTTTTT. It specifies CSARRTSGSSLTGELFF.

This clonotype was recorded a few times. The chain carries TRBV12-3 or TRBV12-4 and TRBJ2-2, with D perhaps matching TRBD2 (5 bases). V lost 5 bases and J 6 bases, leaving 16 bases between the germline ends. The CDR3 length is 15 residues. The CDR3 is CASSPHKRPPGELFF. The CDR3 DNA follows: TGTGCCAGCAGTCCACATAAGCGGCCCCCCGGGGAGCTGTTTTTT.

The chain is built from TRBV28 and TRBJ2-3; 12 bases agree with TRBD1. CDR1 MDHEN and CDR2 SYDVKM come from the germline V gene. With V trimmed by 6 bases and J by 5 bases, 9 bases remained unmatched. The CDR3 has 16 amino acids. Here the CDR3 DNA reads TGTGCCAGCAGCAAACCGGGACAGGGGGCGCAAGATACGCAGTATTTT. Translated: CASSKPGQGAQDTQYF.

The chain couples TRBV6-1 to TRBJ2-7; possible D gene TRBD2, 5 bases. V lost 2 bases to trimming and J lost 6 bases, with 17 bases between them. The CDR3 is made up of 15 amino acids. CDR1 is MNHNS and CDR2 is SASEGT in the germline V gene. The CDR3 spells CASSEKWGAGGEQYF. Written as DNA, the CDR3 is TGTGCCAGCAGTGAAAAGTGGGGTGCTGGAGGCGAGCAGTACTTC.

The chain recombines TRBV12-3 or TRBV12-4 with TRBJ1-2, with D possibly matching TRBD1 (5 bases). The CDR3 spans 15 residues. Trimming left V 5 bases short and J 8 bases short, with 21 bases between. The CDR3 loop reads CASSTPHPGGPGYTF. The CDR3 coding sequence is TGTGCCAGCAGTACGCCTCACCCCGGGGGACCGGGCTACACCTTC.

This clonotype was observed a few times. This rearrangement joins TRBV9 to TRBJ1-5; no firm D call. Germline CDR1 is SGDLS and CDR2 is YYNGEE. This CDR3 has 16 amino acids. The V end lost 3 bases, the J end lost 0 bases, and 13 bases lay between the germline ends. The CDR3 region is CASSAGPHFSNQPQHF. The DNA for the CDR3 is TGTGCCAGCAGCGCGGGTCCCCACTTTAGCAATCAGCCCCAGCATTTT.

There are many counts of this clonotype. The CDR3 nucleotides read TGTGCCAGCAGCCATATGGACAGGGTGGGGAGCTCACCCCTCCACTTT. This codes for CASSHMDRVGSSPLHF. This chain uses TRBV11-2 with TRBJ1-6; TRBD1 aligns across 8 bases. The CDR3 runs to 16 residues. The J segment lost 10 bases and the V segment lost 5 bases, leaving 13 bases of the junction unmatched. CDR1 SGHAT and CDR2 FQNNGV come from the germline V gene. The full variable domain, rest sourced from reference TRBV11-2 and TRBJ1-6, is EAGVAQSPRYKIIEKRQSVAFWCNPISGHATLYWYQQILGQGPKLLIQFQNNGVVDDSQLPKDRFSAERLKGVDSTLKIQPAKLEDSAVYLCASSHMDRVGSSPLHFGNGTRLTVT.

The chain employs TRBV20-1 and TRBJ2-7; D possibly corresponds to TRBD2 (6 bases). V was trimmed by 6 bases and J by 5 bases, leaving 23 bases between them. Germline V gene data show CDR1 as DFQATT and CDR2 as SNEGSKA (reference sequence). CDR3 length equals 15 residues. The CDR3 loop is CSAPHASGYTHEQYF. CDR3 nucleotides: TGCAGTGCCCCTCATGCCAGCGGGTATACCCACGAGCAGTACTTC.

This clonotype was observed many times. The chain is built from TRBV29-1 and TRBJ1-2, with D maybe TRBD1 (5 bases). Germline-derived CDR1 and CDR2 are SQVTM and ANQGSEA. V lost 3 bases to trimming and J lost 4 bases, with 9 bases between them. The CDR3 consists of 12 residues. The CDR3 DNA follows: TGCAGCGTTGAGGCGGGGGTCTATGGCTACACCTTC. Its translation is CSVEAGVYGYTF. Drawing the rest from reference TRBV29-1 and TRBJ1-2, the complete variable domain is SAVISQKPSRDICQRGTSLTIQCQVDSQVTMMFWYRQQPGQSLTLIATANQGSEATYESGFVIDKFPISRPNLTFSTLTVSNMSPEDSSIYLCSVEAGVYGYTFGSGTRLTVV.

This clonotype has a handful of counts. This rearrangement joins TRBV14 to TRBJ1-3, with D unresolved. Germline V gene lookup returns CDR1 SGHDN and CDR2 FVKESK. The CDR3 loop spans 15 amino acids. V lost 1 base and J 0 bases, leaving 7 bases between the germline ends. The CDR3 sequence: CASSQGQFSGNTIYF. CDR3 bases: TGTGCCAGCAGCCAAGGGCAGTTCTCTGGAAACACCATATATTTT.

The V and J genes are TRBV11-2 and TRBJ2-3, with 16 bases aligning to TRBD2. CDR1 SGHAT and CDR2 FQNNGV come from the germline V gene. The CDR3 runs to 16 residues. V lost 7 bases to trimming and J lost 4 bases; unmatched junction nucleotides: 5. CDR3 protein: CASNPGTSGRADTQYF. In nucleotides, the CDR3 is TGTGCCAGCAACCCCGGGACTAGCGGGAGGGCAGATACGCAGTATTTT.